This TCR beta chain was obtained from a study of shared clonotypes between healthy human individuals. Study results and limitations: A reduction in generation probabilities was seen for non-shared clonotypes relative to those shared by all four donors. Limitation of the genetic and exposure-history diversity represented came from the few donors. The authors sampled blood alone, and tissue repertoires likely differ.

Adults of Caucasian background living in Nashville, Tennessee made up all donors. Concerning this clone itself: The antigen is unknown.

The CDR3 spans 13 residues. Germline values: CDR1 SGHVS, CDR2 FQNEAQ. Deletions cut 1 base from V and 9 bases from J, with 10 bases between. Profiling relied on immunoSEQ multiplex PCR, and the TCRdb table lists in-frame clones only, not all of them. The profile covers under 550,000 clones, with roughly 95% appearing a single time and 0.055% to 0.075% taken by the ten largest. The material sequenced was naive CD4+ T cells sorted from blood. Subset noted: CD45RA+ positively selected. The TCR was taken from a woman in her 30s in good health. The V gene is TRBV7-8, the J gene TRBJ1-5; maybe TRBD1 (5 bases). CDR3 residues: CASSLEGRGPQHF. The CDR3 region has the DNA TGTGCCAGCAGCTTAGAGGGGCGGGGGCCCCAGCATTTT. Full variable domain (rest looked up from reference TRBV7-8 and TRBJ1-5): GAGVSQSPRYKVAKRGQDVALRCDPISGHVSLFWYQQALGQGPEFLTYFQNEAQLDKSGLPSDRFFAERPEGSVSTLKIQRTQQEDSAVYLCASSLEGRGPQHFGDGTRLSIL.